This T cell receptor beta chain was observed in a study of shared clonotypes between healthy human individuals. The study, taken as a whole, reports: The expectation was that sequencing depth would affect clonotype sharing among donors.

The authors ran the assay at deep level. The team ran DNA from unsorted PBMCs on ten immunoSEQ deep assay plates for sequencing. Using immunoSEQ multiplex PCR, the repertoire was profiled, and TCRdb retains in-frame clones only, with some absent. The sample includes about half a million clones, 81% of them seen just once. Trimming removed 3 bases at V and 8 bases at J, with 22 bases between. Germline V gene lookup returns CDR1 WSHSY and CDR2 SAAADI. The CDR3 has 16 residues. Extraction of genomic DNA in unsorted samples used about 90 million PBMCs. About this clone itself: Its antigen is not identified.

Sequencing input: PBMCs. The chain carries TRBV10-2 and TRBJ1-2; D possibly corresponds to TRBD1 (6 bases). The clonotype was recovered from a woman aged 40 to 49 in good health. Some clones in this sample may be carry-over from other donors' samples. CDR3 amino acids: CASSEGARTASSGYTF. The CDR3 DNA is TGCGCCAGCAGTGAAGGAGCCCGGACAGCTTCGAGCGGCTACACCTTC.